This TCR beta chain was identified during a study of cytomegalovirus exposure and HLA in healthy donors. The study drew the donors from its roughly 110-subject validation cohort, separate from the approximately 700-subject first cohort. This table comes from immunoSEQ multiplex PCR, and its TCRdb copy is limited to in-frame clones, with some not included. The sample shows fewer than 250,000 clones, roughly 80% of them seen only once. Study-wide results and caveats: In vitro assays verified that a few CMV-associated chains recognized CMV antigens specifically. Reported results showed that the classifier diagnosed cytomegalovirus status with high specificity and sensitivity.

In regard to this clone: Its cognate antigen is unknown.

The clonotype was recovered from a woman younger than 35 in good health and CMV-seronegative. Sequencing was performed on PBMCs.

CDR3 coding DNA: TGTGCCAGCAGCCTAGGGTCCGCGGGGTCCTATGGCTACACCTTC. This encodes CASSLGSAGSYGYTF. The chain uses TRBV7-9 and TRBJ1-2; no clear D. Trimming took off 5 bases at V and 4 bases at J, with 17 bases between the two ends. Germline CDR1 reads SEHNR; CDR2 reads FQNEAQ (reference sequence). This CDR3 contains 15 residues.